These T cell receptor beta chains were read from a single sample in a study of T cell repertoires in cytomegalovirus infection. For these TCRs, the target antigens are not known. TCRdb re-called the reads with MiXCR, one entry per CDR3 protein. The table lists about 920,000 distinct CDR3 sequences, around 32% of them singletons. The sample in question was cultured CD8+ T cells from PBMCs, obtained from culture after CMV antigen stimulation. Every receptor here comes from a human donor in good health (CMV status not recorded). Some clones in this sample may be carry-over from other donors' samples. CDR3s include the opening cysteine and the closing phenylalanine or tryptophan. D genes are given only for firm matches. Size is omitted from some rows. Given values are once, few, many or a class for expanded clones.

abundance: -; d_gene: TRBD1; v_gene: TRBV29-1; j_gene: TRBJ2-5; CDR3nt: TGCAGCGTTGAGGGTCGCGGGACAGGGGGCAAAGAGACCCAGTACTTC; CDR3aa: CSVEGRGTGGKETQYF
abundance: few; d_gene: -; v_gene: TRBV7-2; j_gene: TRBJ1-3; CDR3nt: TGTGCCAGCAGCTCCCCCCAGGGGATTGGGAACACCATATATTTT; CDR3aa: CASSSPQGIGNTIYF
abundance: -; d_gene: -; v_gene: TRBV28; j_gene: TRBJ1-4; CDR3nt: TGTGCCAGCGGTCCCGGGACAACCACTGGAGGGGACGAAAAACTGTTTTTT; CDR3aa: CASGPGTTTGGDEKLFF
abundance: -; d_gene: -; v_gene: TRBV27; j_gene: TRBJ2-5; CDR3nt: TGTGCCAGCAGTTCCCGTCAGAGGGACCAAGAGACCCAGTACTTC; CDR3aa: CASSSRQRDQETQYF
abundance: -; d_gene: -; v_gene: TRBV20-1; j_gene: TRBJ2-7; CDR3nt: TGCAGTGCTAGAGGGTCGATGGGCCTTAGGATCGACGAGCAGTACTTC; CDR3aa: CSARGSMGLRIDEQYF
abundance: many; d_gene: TRBD2; v_gene: TRBV7-6; j_gene: TRBJ2-2; CDR3nt: TGTGCCAGCAGCTTAGCAGGCCGGCCTAGCGGGGGCACCGGGGAGCTGTTTTTT; CDR3aa: CASSLAGRPSGGTGELFF
abundance: -; d_gene: -; v_gene: TRBV12-3/TRBV12-4; j_gene: TRBJ1-1; CDR3nt: TGTGTCAGCAGCTATTCCTTAGACCACACTGAAGCTTTCTTT; CDR3aa: CVSSYSLDHTEAFF
abundance: -; d_gene: TRBD1; v_gene: TRBV7-6; j_gene: TRBJ2-1; CDR3nt: TGTGCCAGCAGCTTAGCCCCCCTGGACAGGGATTCGGATGAGCAGTTCTTC; CDR3aa: CASSLAPLDRDSDEQFF
abundance: -; d_gene: -; v_gene: TRBV12-3/TRBV12-4; j_gene: TRBJ2-1; CDR3nt: TGTGCCAGCAGTCTTCTCTCAGTGAATGAGCAGTTCTTC; CDR3aa: CASSLLSVNEQFF
abundance: -; d_gene: -; v_gene: TRBV7-9; j_gene: TRBJ1-1; CDR3nt: TGTGCCAGCAGCTCCCTTCGAGGGATGAACACTGAAGCTTTCTTT; CDR3aa: CASSSLRGMNTEAFF
abundance: -; d_gene: TRBD1; v_gene: TRBV7-9; j_gene: TRBJ2-1; CDR3nt: TGTGCCAGCAGCACCAGGGACAGGAGCTCCTACAATGAGCAGTTCTTC; CDR3aa: CASSTRDRSSYNEQFF
abundance: -; d_gene: -; v_gene: TRBV27; j_gene: TRBJ1-5; CDR3nt: TGTGCCACCTCCAGGAGGGGGGTCAATCAGCCCCAGCATTTT; CDR3aa: CATSRRGVNQPQHF
abundance: few; d_gene: TRBD2; v_gene: TRBV10-3; j_gene: TRBJ2-1; CDR3nt: TGTGCCATCAGTGAGTCATGGGCGGGGGGGTACAATGAGCAGTTCTTC; CDR3aa: CAISESWAGGYNEQFF
abundance: many; d_gene: TRBD1; v_gene: TRBV7-8; j_gene: TRBJ2-7; CDR3nt: TGTGCCAGCAGCTCCCGGGACAGGGGATCCAACGAGCAGTACTTC; CDR3aa: CASSSRDRGSNEQYF